This T cell receptor beta chain was sequenced during a study of T cells after yellow fever vaccination. In the study overall: The authors prepared low-cell-number fractions using SMART-Seq v4 Ultra Low Input.

The germline V and J ends were trimmed by 6 bases and 7 bases, with 13 bases remaining between them. The CDR3 is 13 amino acids. Looked up from germline, CDR1 is MNHEY and CDR2 is SVGEGT. They built TCR cDNA with 5'RACE template switching, a step that put in a universal primer site and UMIs. Using its own MiXCR run on the 5' RACE reads, TCRdb lists one record per CDR3 protein. The sample contains 95,000 to 150,000 distinct CDR3 sequences, under 8.5% of which appear only once. The table lists this clonotype with many counts. The V gene is TRBV6-2 or TRBV6-3, the J gene TRBJ1-5, with D possibly matching TRBD1 (5 bases). The TCR originated in a man aged 18 to 30 who received the YFV17D yellow fever vaccine. Specimen: CD4+ T cells sorted from PBMCs, collected 9 to 10 days after the first yellow fever vaccination. CDR3 coding DNA: TGTGCCAGCAGAGGACCCGGGGGGCAGCCCCAGCATTTT. This codes for CASRGPGGQPQHF.